What follows are 20 T cell receptor beta chains derived from one specimen sequenced in a study of Ad26.COV2.S vaccination and SARS-CoV-2 variants (dated by TCRdb to the early 2020s). The label giving this sample's treatment or condition can be read as: around 19 received Ad26.COV2.S at low or high dose, single or two shots; 5 received placebo; per-sample allocation not given. Repertoires of vaccine and placebo recipients were sequenced from samples taken on day 63 after the first injection. Libraries were built with the immunoSEQ multiplex PCR assay. Here the immuneACCESS table is served through TCRdb, limited to in-frame sequences with V and J called. Missing clones are a known gap in these copies; in checked studies unresolved V genes cover under half, and the rest lacks a known reason. This sample gives about 400,000 clones in total; 88% of them show up just once. The ten largest clones add up to under 3.5% of the sample.

This specimen consisted of peripheral blood, obtained in a trial of Ad26.COV2.S vaccine versus placebo. The receptors here all came from a person between 18 and 59 years old who received the Ad26.COV2.S COVID-19 vaccine or a placebo.

The chain is built from TRBV9 and TRBJ2-2; D ambiguous. The CDR3 runs to 13 residues. Germline CDR1 SGDLS, CDR2 YYNGEE. Trimming pared 0 bases from V and 4 bases from J, leaving 4 bases between. The CDR3 DNA reads TGTGCCAGCAGCGTAGTCCTCACCGGGGAGCTGTTTTTT. This translates into CASSVVLTGELFF.

The chain has TRBV2 and TRBJ2-7; 16 positions agree with TRBD2. Germline values: CDR1 SNHLY, CDR2 FYNNEI. Germline trimming cut 3 bases from V and 5 bases from J; bases unmatched to any gene: 10. This CDR3 has 18 amino acids. The CDR3 DNA is TGTGCCAGCAGTGACCAAGGGACTAGCGGGGGGGACAGTGACGAGCAGTACTTC. Translated, it gives CASSDQGTSGGDSDEQYF.

This clone was detected only a few times. This chain links TRBV19 with TRBJ2-7; D is uncertain. Germline V gene sequence: CDR1 LNHDA, CDR2 SQIVND (reference sequence). This CDR3 spans 14 amino acids. V gave up 3 bases and J gave up 1 base, with 10 bases separating them. The CDR3 sequence: CASSIDFYSYEQYF. The DNA for the CDR3 is TGTGCCAGTAGTATTGACTTCTATTCCTACGAGCAGTACTTC.

CDR3 sequence: CASSQVFNTGELFF. Here the CDR3 DNA reads TGCGCCAGCAGCCAAGTGTTTAACACCGGGGAGCTGTTTTTT. The rearrangement links TRBV4-3 to TRBJ2-2, with D unresolved. Trimming took off 1 base at V and 2 bases at J, with 5 bases between the two ends. CDR1 and CDR2 from the germline V gene are LGHNA and YSLEER. The CDR3 runs 14 residues.

This rearrangement joins TRBV6-1 to TRBJ2-3, with TRBD2 as a possible D gene (6 bases). The V gene lost 0 bases and the J gene lost 1 base, with 14 bases spanning the gap. This CDR3 comprises 17 residues. The germline CDR1 and CDR2 sequences are MNHNS and SASEGT. CDR3 amino acids: CASSEAGEDGGTDTQYF. The CDR3 DNA sequence: TGTGCCAGCAGTGAAGCGGGGGAGGATGGGGGCACAGATACGCAGTATTTT.

J is TRBJ2-3 and V is TRBV3-1 (or the pseudogene TRBV3-2); D gene unclear. Germline values: CDR1 LGHDT, CDR2 YNNKEL (reference sequence). The ends were cut back, 0 bases at V and 0 bases at J, with 7 bases in the middle. This CDR3 has 15 residues. The CDR3: CASSQDPFSTDTQYF. In DNA, the CDR3 is TGTGCCAGCAGCCAAGACCCGTTTAGCACAGATACGCAGTATTTT.

This sequence joins TRBV20-1 and TRBJ2-3; TRBD2 matches 7 bases. CDR3 size: 16 residues. J gave up 2 bases and V 3 bases, and 11 bases lay outside the gene matches. The germline V gene encodes CDR1 DFQATT and CDR2 SNEGSKA (reference sequence). Here the CDR3 reads CSASQARGLDTDTQYF. The DNA of the CDR3 is TGCAGTGCTAGTCAGGCTCGAGGACTAGACACAGATACGCAGTATTTT.

This chain connects TRBV12-3 or TRBV12-4 to TRBJ1-6, with D hard to call. V was pared by 4 bases and J by 7 bases, with 8 bases between. The CDR3 is 13 residues long. The CDR3: CASSSDPNSPLHF. The CDR3 DNA sequence: TGTGCCAGCAGTTCGGACCCAAATTCACCCCTCCACTTT.

CDR3 bases: TGTGCCAGCAGTTACGGCCTTGGTGAAAAACTGTTTTTT. Translation: CASSYGLGEKLFF. This chain links TRBV6-5 with TRBJ1-4; no clear D. This CDR3 has 13 amino acids. Germline assignment: CDR1 MNHEY and CDR2 SVGAGI. V was pared by 2 bases and J by 7 bases, with 8 bases between.

The chain recombines TRBV7-9 with TRBJ1-4, with 7 positions matching TRBD1. Trimming cost V 5 bases and J 0 bases; bases outside gene matches: 12. This CDR3 has 18 amino acids. The V gene's germline CDR1 is SEHNR and CDR2 FQNEAQ (reference sequence). The CDR3 DNA reads as TGTGCCAGCAGCCCTTACTACAGGGGCCCGGCAACTAATGAAAAACTGTTTTTT. Translation: CASSPYYRGPATNEKLFF. Together with reference TRBV7-9 and TRBJ1-4, the CDR3 gives the full variable domain: DTGVSQNPRHKITKRGQNVTFRCDPISEHNRLYWYRQTLGQGPEFLTYFQNEAQLEKSRLLSDRFSAERPKGSFSTLEIQRTEQGDSAMYLCASSPYYRGPATNEKLFFGSGTQLSVL.

The rearrangement uses TRBV9 and TRBJ1-1; D is ambiguous. Trimming took off 3 bases at V and 1 base at J, with 10 bases between the two ends. CDR1 is SGDLS, CDR2 YYNGEE, per germline. The CDR3 has 14 residues. In DNA, the CDR3 is TGTGCCAGCAGCGCGAGTCAGTGGAACACTGAAGCTTTCTTT. This sequence encodes CASSASQWNTEAFF. The full variable domain, with the rest looked up from reference TRBV9 and TRBJ1-1, is DSGVTQTPKHLITATGQRVTLRCSPRSGDLSVYWYQQSLDQGLQFLIQYYNGEERAKGNILERFSAQQFPDLHSELNLSSLELGDSALYFCASSASQWNTEAFFGQGTRLTVV.

This clone was detected only a few times. The J gene is TRBJ1-2, the V gene TRBV12-3 or TRBV12-4, with TRBD1 identical over 8 bases. This CDR3 contains 13 residues. V shed 7 bases, J shed 4 bases, and the junction held 5 bases outside the gene matches. The chain's CDR3 is CASTPDRGYGYTF. DNA of the CDR3: TGTGCCAGCACACCCGACAGGGGCTATGGCTACACCTTC.

On this clone: This may be a read error: a much more frequent sequence differs by one nucleotide. The V and J genes are TRBV12-3 or TRBV12-4 and TRBJ1-2; 7 bases match TRBD1. V gave up 6 bases and J gave up 4 bases; unmatched junction bases: 5. This CDR3 is built from 13 residues. CDR3 residues: CASSSGTVYGYTF. The CDR3 DNA reads as TGTGCCAGCAGCTCCGGGACAGTCTATGGCTACACCTTC.

Only a few counts were recorded for this clone. The chain recombines TRBV25-1 with TRBJ2-5; D is unresolved. The CDR3 sequence is 11 residues long. The ends were cut back, 5 bases at V and 5 bases at J, with 6 bases in the middle. The germline V gene encodes CDR1 MGHDK and CDR2 SYGVNS. This CDR3 reads CASSLLETQYF. CDR3 DNA sequence: TGTGCCAGCAGTCTTCTGGAGACCCAGTACTTC.

This chain connects TRBV19 to TRBJ1-2; weak D call: TRBD1 (5 bases). Deletions cut 1 base from V and 7 bases from J, with 7 bases between. The CDR3 length is 12 residues. Germline CDR1 reads LNHDA; CDR2 reads SQIVND (reference sequence). Here the CDR3 DNA reads TGTGCCAGTAGTATAGCAGGGTTTGGCTACACCTTC. It encodes CASSIAGFGYTF.

CDR3 protein: CASSVGTGPYGYTF. In nucleotides, the CDR3 is TGTGCCAGCAGCGTAGGAACGGGCCCCTATGGCTACACCTTC. The rearrangement joins TRBV9 to TRBJ1-2; D not certain. V lost 0 bases, J lost 4 bases, and 10 bases lay in between. This CDR3 region has 14 residues. In germline, CDR1 is SGDLS, CDR2 YYNGEE.

The gene calls are TRBV10-3 and TRBJ1-1; D is unresolved. Germline-derived CDR1 and CDR2 are ENHRY and SYGVKD. The CDR3 sequence is 14 residues long. V was shortened by 5 bases and J by 1 base, with 11 bases between the two germline ends. CDR3 residues: CAISKTDGNTEAFF. The DNA of the CDR3 is TGTGCCATCAGTAAGACCGATGGGAACACTGAAGCTTTCTTT.

The chain employs TRBV3-1 (or the pseudogene TRBV3-2) and TRBJ2-7; D unclear. Trimming removed 3 bases from V and 0 bases from J, with 9 bases in between. Per germline, CDR1 LGHDT and CDR2 YNNKEL (reference sequence). This CDR3 is 14 amino acids long. This CDR3 reads CASSHSQSSYEQYF. CDR3 DNA sequence: TGTGCCAGCAGCCATAGCCAAAGCTCCTACGAGCAGTACTTC.

The CDR3 loop reads CASSDRTEFEAFF. CDR3 bases: TGCGCCAGCAGTGATAGGACAGAGTTTGAAGCTTTCTTT. The genes are TRBV10-2 and TRBJ1-1; perhaps TRBD1 as D (6 bases). The V end lost 3 bases, the J end lost 7 bases, and 12 bases lay between the germline ends. Germline assignment: CDR1 WSHSY and CDR2 SAAADI. This CDR3 contains 13 residues.

This clone was picked up one time. This chain uses TRBV11-3 with TRBJ2-1; TRBD1 aligns across 9 bases. Looked up from germline, CDR1 is SGHNT and CDR2 is YENEEA. The CDR3 has 15 residues. V shed 3 bases and J 4 bases; nucleotides not matched to a gene: 4. Here the CDR3 DNA reads TGTGCCAGCAGCTTCGGGACAGGGCCGTACAATGAGCAGTTCTTC. Its translation: CASSFGTGPYNEQFF.